The 2 T cell receptor beta chains in this list originate from one sample, sequenced in a study of blood T cell repertoires in COVID-19. Clones were read by immunoSEQ multiplex PCR, and TCRdb kept only the in-frame ones, dropping some. Counted here are some 250,000 clones, approximately 82% occurring once; the ten biggest clones make up about 5.7%. Input material: peripheral blood. The receptors originated from an elderly man with acute or convalescent COVID-19.

The sample holds one count of this clone. The V call is TRBV20-1, the J call TRBJ2-3; no clear D gene. V gave up 4 bases and J gave up 5 bases, with 7 bases separating them. Germline lookup yields CDR1 DFQATT and CDR2 SNEGSKA (reference sequence). The CDR3 loop spans 11 amino acids. CDR3 bases: TGCAGTGCTATCTCGGGAGATACGCAGTATTTT. The encoded protein is CSAISGDTQYF.

In this sample, this clone turned up a few times. This sequence joins TRBV2 and TRBJ1-6, with TRBD1 as a possible D gene (5 bases). Deletions cut 4 bases from V and 9 bases from J, with 13 bases between. Germline CDR1 reads SNHLY; CDR2 reads FYNNEI. The CDR3 runs 14 residues. CDR3 amino acids: CASSGAGSGSPLHF. Written as DNA, the CDR3 is TGTGCCAGCAGTGGGGCAGGGTCCGGTTCACCCCTCCACTTT. Together with reference TRBV2 and TRBJ1-6, the CDR3 gives the full variable domain: EPEVTQTPSHQVTQMGQEVILRCVPISNHLYFYWYRQILGQKVEFLVSFYNNEISEKSEIFDDQFSVERPDGSNFTLKIRSTKLEDSAMYFCASSGAGSGSPLHFGNGTRLTVT.